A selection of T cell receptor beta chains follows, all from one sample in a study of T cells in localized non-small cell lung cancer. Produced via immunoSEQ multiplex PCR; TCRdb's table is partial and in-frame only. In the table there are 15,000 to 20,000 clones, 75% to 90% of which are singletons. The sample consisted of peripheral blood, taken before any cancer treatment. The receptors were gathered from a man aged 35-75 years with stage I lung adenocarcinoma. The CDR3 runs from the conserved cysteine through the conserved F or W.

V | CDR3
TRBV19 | CASRVGTENTGELFF
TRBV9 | CASSVSGVHHNEQFF
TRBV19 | CASKPAGEEPEDSPLHF
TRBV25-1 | CASSENHEQFF
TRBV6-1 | CASSDNGQGTTEAFF
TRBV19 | CASSTGTGGTEAFF
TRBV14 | CASSQDLGATIYF
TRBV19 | CASSEQVYGYTF
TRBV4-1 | CASSQGGQGAHEQYF
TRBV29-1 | CSGRITGAHEQYF
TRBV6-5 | CASRVGGRGTEAFF
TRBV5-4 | CASSPSGGPANEQFF
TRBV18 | CASSPREGTEAFF
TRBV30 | CAWARGSGANVLTF
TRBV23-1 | CASSQYRDGYGYTF
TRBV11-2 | CASSLELGPMEEQFF
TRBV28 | CASRRQGPNYGYTF
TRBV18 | CASSPMAPSYEQYF
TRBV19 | CASSTPSYNEQFF
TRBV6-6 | CASSSTGGGEQYF
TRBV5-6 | CASSLGRGRNGYTF
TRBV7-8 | CASNPGALLSYEQYF
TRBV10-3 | CAISAGPHLSPLHF
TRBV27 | CASRPLGSGRANTGELFF
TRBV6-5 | CASRAGAGNTIYF
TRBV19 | CASTDGQGPKETQYF
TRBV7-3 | CASSLDNHGNEQFF
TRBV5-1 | CASSLVEFGELFF
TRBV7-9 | CASSPFPNYGYTF
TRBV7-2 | CASSFLMSSYNEQFF
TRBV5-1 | CASSLGNMISGANVLTF
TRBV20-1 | CSAPGPTEAFF
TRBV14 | CASSQDRTTTQYF
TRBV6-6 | CASRTGNQPQHF
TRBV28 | CASSLSSYNEQFF
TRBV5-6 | CASRLEGLGEQYF
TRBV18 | CASSRVDGAHSPLHF
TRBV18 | CASGQGVVLSEQFF
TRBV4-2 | CASSQETGTGSYEQYF
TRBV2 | CASTGQGVTGELFF
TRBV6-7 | CASTITGGGCHGYTF
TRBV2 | CASRRLAGGPEEQYF
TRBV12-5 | CASGLVEGNPNYGYTF
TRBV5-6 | CASSAGTSTYEQYF
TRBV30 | CAWQWGQESSPQYF
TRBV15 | CATSRDWEISYEQYF
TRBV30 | CAWSVRLAGPRVAGELFF
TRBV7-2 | CASSLERGEQYF
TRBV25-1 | CASSGSQGMGETQYF
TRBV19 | CASRTGDKINEQYF
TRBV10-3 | CAISESLAGGNTGELFF
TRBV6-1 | CASRGTGRGEKLFF
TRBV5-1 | CASSFLTGTGAVQYF
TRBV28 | CASSPQQGGTEAFF
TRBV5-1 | CASRRSSGNTIYF
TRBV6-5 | CASRLQGFGESPLHF
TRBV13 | CASSLETVWGQETQYF
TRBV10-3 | CAISDLTGGTDTQYF